These T cell receptor beta chains were read from a single sample in a study of cytomegalovirus exposure and HLA in healthy donors. The protocol was immunoSEQ multiplex PCR, while the TCRdb copy is restricted to in-frame clones and leaves out a portion. Of roughly 68,000 clones in the sample, 96% were seen once. The sequencing sample was made of PBMCs. These receptors originate from a man aged 18 to 29 in good health and CMV-seronegative. The CDR3 runs from the conserved cysteine through the conserved F or W. The D gene is left open where the match is weak. Expanded clones get a size class; other rows say once, few or many, or leave the size out.

TRBV6-1,-,TRBJ1-2,-,CASRGGGGGYTF,TGTGCCAGCAGGGGAGGGGGTGGAGGCTACACCTTC
TRBV11-2,-,TRBJ1-3,TRBD1,CASSFRQGGSGNTIYF,TGTGCCAGCAGCTTCAGACAGGGAGGTTCTGGAAACACCATATATTTT
TRBV6-5,-,TRBJ2-1,-,CASRRQGSYNEQFF,TGTGCCAGCAGGCGGCAGGGCTCCTACAATGAGCAGTTCTTC
TRBV5-1,once,TRBJ2-1,TRBD1,CASSLGQGQFF,TGCGCCAGCAGCTTGGGACAGGGACAGTTCTTC
TRBV28,-,TRBJ1-1,-,CASSSGQNTEAFF,TGTGCCAGCAGTTCCGGACAGAACACTGAAGCTTTCTTT
TRBV19,-,TRBJ2-7,TRBD2,CASSILAGERNEQYF,TGTGCCAGTAGTATTCTAGCGGGAGAGAGGAACGAGCAGTACTTC
TRBV6-1,-,TRBJ1-3,-,CASSENLIRGSGNTIYF,TGTGCCAGCAGTGAAAATCTAATTAGGGGCTCTGGAAACACCATATATTTT
TRBV27,once,TRBJ2-7,-,CASRSSYEQYF,TGTGCCAGCAGGAGCTCCTACGAGCAGTACTTC
TRBV18,-,TRBJ2-7,TRBD2,CASSPDASGRGEQYF,TGTGCCAGCTCACCGGACGCTAGCGGGAGGGGCGAGCAGTACTTC
TRBV4-1,-,TRBJ2-5,TRBD2,CASSQDREAGGWETQYF,TGCGCCAGCAGCCAAGATCGGGAAGCGGGAGGTTGGGAGACCCAGTACTTC
TRBV2,-,TRBJ2-7,TRBD1,CASSVVDRETYEQYF,TGTGCCAGCAGTGTAGTAGACAGGGAGACCTACGAGCAGTACTTC
TRBV28,-,TRBJ2-1,-,CASSLIAYNEQFF,TGTGCCAGCAGTTTAATAGCGTACAATGAGCAGTTCTTC
TRBV11-3,-,TRBJ2-5,-,CASSLAETQYF,TGTGCCAGCAGCTTAGCGGAGACCCAGTACTTC
TRBV11-2,-,TRBJ1-4,-,CASSLKLRVKAGKLFF,TGTGCCAGCAGCTTAAAACTAAGGGTAAAGGCGGGAAAACTGTTTTTT
TRBV19,-,TRBJ1-2,-,CASSAGTRVLRGYTF,TGTGCCAGTAGTGCCGGGACAAGGGTCCTTCGTGGCTACACCTTC
TRBV12-5,-,TRBJ2-7,TRBD1,CASGSPATGGSYEQYF,TGTGCTAGTGGTTCCCCCGCGACAGGGGGCTCCTACGAGCAGTACTTC
TRBV5-5,-,TRBJ1-1,-,CASSLYHTEAFF,TGTGCCAGCAGCTTATATCACACTGAAGCTTTCTTT
TRBV19,-,TRBJ2-3,-,CASSIGMAGVPTQYF,TGTGCCAGTAGTATAGGGATGGCGGGTGTCCCTACGCAGTATTTT
TRBV6-1,-,TRBJ2-6,-,CASSEGLLGAGANVLTF,TGTGCCAGCAGTGAAGGTCTGTTGGGAGCTGGGGCCAACGTCCTGACTTTC
TRBV5-1,-,TRBJ2-5,TRBD2,CASRPTSGREETQYF,TGCGCCAGCAGGCCGACTAGCGGGAGAGAAGAGACCCAGTACTTC
TRBV5-4,-,TRBJ2-1,-,CASSPDMSSYNEQFF,TGTGCCAGCAGCCCCGACATGAGCTCCTACAATGAGCAGTTCTTC
TRBV15,-,TRBJ1-1,-,CATSMMLYTLNTEAFF,TGTGCCACCAGCATGATGTTGTACACGCTGAACACTGAAGCTTTCTTT
TRBV6-6,-,TRBJ2-3,TRBD2,CASSRSGISTDTQYF,TGTGCCAGCAGTCGTAGCGGGATTAGCACAGATACGCAGTATTTT
TRBV5-4,-,TRBJ2-3,-,CASSLRGSLVDMQYF,TGTGCCAGCAGCTTGCGAGGGAGCCTAGTCGATATGCAGTATTTT
TRBV6-5,-,TRBJ1-1,-,CASSYGQSNTEAFF,TGTGCCAGCAGTTACGGACAGTCGAACACTGAAGCTTTCTTT
TRBV10-3,-,TRBJ2-1,TRBD2,CAISESGLAGYNEQFF,TGTGCCATCAGTGAGTCGGGACTAGCGGGTTACAATGAGCAGTTCTTC
TRBV7-9,once,TRBJ1-2,-,CASSRGRGIYGYTF,TGTGCCAGCAGCCGGGGACGGGGGATCTATGGCTACACCTTC
TRBV6-5,-,TRBJ1-2,TRBD1,CASSKTGSWGYTF,TGTGCCAGCAGCAAGACAGGGTCTTGGGGCTACACCTTC
TRBV19,-,TRBJ2-5,-,CASSARTVQETQYF,TGTGCCAGTAGTGCCCGGACAGTTCAAGAGACCCAGTACTTC
TRBV10-1,once,TRBJ2-4,-,CASSGNRDGIQYF,TGCGCCAGCAGTGGGAACAGGGACGGCATTCAGTACTTC
TRBV29-1,-,TRBJ1-1,-,CSVESGVANTEAFF,TGCAGCGTGGAGTCAGGGGTGGCGAACACTGAAGCTTTCTTT
TRBV19,-,TRBJ1-5,TRBD1,CASSTRQGGQPQHF,TGTGCCAGTAGTACAAGACAGGGTGGTCAGCCCCAGCATTTT
TRBV19,-,TRBJ1-5,-,CASSPQGNQPQHF,TGTGCCAGTAGTCCTCAGGGTAATCAGCCCCAGCATTTT
TRBV6-1,-,TRBJ1-2,TRBD1,CASRSDRERGYTF,TGTGCAAGCAGAAGTGACAGGGAACGTGGCTACACCTTC
TRBV10-2,once,TRBJ2-1,TRBD2,CASGRGKLITSGVSYNEQFF,TGCGCCAGCGGGCGGGGGAAATTAATAACTAGCGGGGTGTCCTACAATGAGCAGTTCTTC
TRBV18,-,TRBJ1-2,TRBD1,CASSPTATGRYGYTF,TGTGCCAGCTCACCCACCGCGACAGGGCGCTATGGCTACACCTTC
TRBV27,-,TRBJ1-5,-,CASSPRGPQHF,TGTGCCAGCAGTCCCCGGGGGCCCCAGCATTTT
TRBV6-5,-,TRBJ1-2,TRBD1,CASTDRVNYGYTF,TGTGCCAGCACTGACAGGGTTAACTATGGCTACACCTTC
TRBV2,-,TRBJ2-7,TRBD1,CASRTVGTGSYEQYF,TGTGCCAGCAGAACCGTGGGGACAGGCTCCTACGAGCAGTACTTC
TRBV28,-,TRBJ1-1,TRBD1,CASSSRQGKNTEAFF,TGTGCCAGCAGTTCTCGACAGGGCAAGAACACTGAAGCTTTCTTT
TRBV5-5,-,TRBJ2-3,-,CASSLDIDTQYF,TGTGCCAGCAGCCTCGACATAGATACGCAGTATTTT
TRBV5-4,-,TRBJ1-1,-,CASSFSVGVNTEAFF,TGTGCCAGCAGCTTTTCCGTAGGGGTGAACACTGAAGCTTTCTTT
TRBV28,-,TRBJ1-2,TRBD1,CATGQGRNYGYTF,TGTGCGACGGGACAGGGAAGAAATTATGGCTACACCTTC
TRBV11-2,-,TRBJ2-1,TRBD1,CASSFRDRGGEQFF,TGTGCCAGCAGCTTTAGGGACAGAGGGGGTGAGCAGTTCTTC
TRBV11-3,-,TRBJ2-5,-,CASSLGPEETQYF,TGTGCCAGCAGCTTAGGCCCGGAGGAGACCCAGTACTTC
TRBV28,-,TRBJ2-7,TRBD1,CASSRQGAHEQYF,TGTGCCAGCAGCCGACAGGGGGCCCACGAGCAGTACTTC
TRBV9,once,TRBJ2-3,TRBD1,CASSVSPTGRTDTQYF,TGTGCCAGCAGCGTAAGCCCGACAGGGCGCACAGATACGCAGTATTTT
TRBV25-1,-,TRBJ2-5,-,CASSEFRAGAAQETQYF,TGTGCCAGCAGTGAATTTCGCGCAGGGGCGGCCCAAGAGACCCAGTACTTC
TRBV19,-,TRBJ2-7,-,CASSRPGGVREQYF,TGTGCCAGTAGTAGACCCGGCGGGGTCCGCGAGCAGTACTTC
TRBV19,-,TRBJ2-1,-,CASSTDRRAYNEQFF,TGTGCCAGTAGTACCGACAGGCGAGCCTACAATGAGCAGTTCTTC
TRBV7-9,-,TRBJ1-1,-,CASSWGYLNTEAFF,TGTGCCAGCAGCTGGGGCTACTTGAACACTGAAGCTTTCTTT
TRBV6-4,-,TRBJ1-1,-,CASSDPLSTFF,TGTGCCAGCAGTGACCCTTTGAGTACTTTCTTT
TRBV6-5,-,TRBJ2-3,TRBD2,CASSRSGISTDTQYF,TGTGCCAGCAGTCGTAGCGGGATTAGCACAGATACGCAGTATTTT
TRBV2,-,TRBJ2-7,TRBD1,CASSERTGPTYEQYF,TGTGCCAGCAGTGAACGGACAGGACCCACCTACGAGCAGTACTTC
TRBV16,-,TRBJ2-2,-,CASSQFQGTGELFF,TGTGCCAGCAGCCAATTTCAGGGAACCGGGGAGCTGTTTTTT
TRBV10-3,-,TRBJ2-1,-,CAISDSGLRNEQFF,TGTGCCATCAGTGACAGCGGTCTTAGGAATGAGCAGTTCTTC
TRBV28,few,TRBJ1-5,-,CASSLSGDQPQHF,TGTGCCAGCAGTTTATCAGGGGATCAGCCCCAGCATTTT
TRBV28,-,TRBJ2-5,-,CASSLGLGRNKETQYF,TGTGCCAGCAGTTTGGGCTTGGGGCGCAACAAAGAGACCCAGTACTTC
TRBV29-1,-,TRBJ2-7,TRBD2,CSVERGGAGGPLEQYF,TGCAGCGTTGAACGAGGAGGAGCGGGAGGCCCCCTCGAGCAGTACTTC